The entry that follows covers one T cell receptor beta chain sequence. Its antigen is unknown. The cohort comprised several hundred healthy bone marrow donors. Cohort members were all nominally healthy when sampled, although unrecorded immune exposures were likely present. The donor tested CMV seronegative, placing the donor among the 350 or so seronegative members of the cohort. Each donor provided a peripheral blood sample, and peripheral blood mononuclear cells were used for TCR beta sequencing. The Qiagen DNeasy Blood Extraction Kit was used to extract genomic DNA from the blood cell samples. The library was generated by the immunoSEQ multiplex PCR assay. A mixture of 60 forward primers for TCR Vbeta segments and 13 reverse primers for TCR Jbeta segments was used in the multiplex PCR. The CDR3 region of rearranged TCR beta genes was amplified from genomic DNA with a multiplex PCR assay. Amplified TCR beta libraries were sequenced as 87-base-pair reads on the Illumina HiSeq System. In the original analysis: A later analysis tallied 75 million to 85 million unique TCR beta chains across the 666 repertoires, and some 10 million of those chains were shared by two or more donors. Raw reads were error-corrected and collapsed into unique sequences by a nearest-neighbor algorithm in which closely related sequences were merged to remove PCR and sequencing errors. CDR3 sequences were aligned to IMGT reference sequences to assign V, D and J gene segments. For a sequence to be retained, a match of at least six nucleotides to both a V gene segment and a J gene segment was required. Rearrangements were called productive when the CDR3 lacked stop codons and stayed in frame with V and J; all others were non-productive. CDR3 was defined by IMGT convention, running from the second conserved V-encoded cysteine to the conserved J-encoded phenylalanine. The earlier analysis of about 610 of the donors excluded any sequence lacking an unambiguous match to a single V gene segment. In an earlier analysis of about 590 of the donors, a V segment was called functional when productive rearrangements were above 56.7%, and segregating when the standard deviation between donors exceeded 5%. A statistical classification framework was developed to diagnose cytomegalovirus status using the catalog of TCR beta chain sequences. In a later analysis, V and J genes were assigned by comparing TCR nucleotide sequences against IMGT/GENE-DB human TR gene sequences. In a later analysis, CDR3 sequences and most-parsimonious VDJ recombination scenarios were assigned using the TCRdist pipeline. A later analysis defined each TCR beta chain by its CDR3 amino acid sequence plus V-gene family, and excluded reads lacking a unique V-gene family. To address suspected cross-contamination and a sequencing artifact, a later analysis removed over 500 highly shared, low-generation-probability nucleotide sequences. In a later analysis, a clonal expansion index was calculated for each public chain from normalized within-repertoire ranks of inferred template counts. Generation probabilities in a later analysis came from a VDJ recombination model fitted to out-of-frame rearrangements, and those results were checked against IGoR. Hypergeometric tests were used in a later analysis to score TCR-TCR, TCR-HLA and TCR-CMV co-occurrence, with a repertoire-size bias correction applied to the TCR pairs. In a later analysis, false discovery rates were estimated by permuting HLA or CMV assignments 20 times. A later analysis grouped co-occurring TCRs with DBSCAN, adding TCRdist sequence similarity when clustering within HLA-allele-positive subsets. For co-occurrence clustering, repertoires with fewer than 30,000 or more than 120,000 public chains were excluded, along with five or six repertoires with anomalous nucleotide sharing. The source is immuneACCESS, and TCRdb retained only in-frame sequences with V and J called. Part of the clones is not carried over; for the studies checked, unresolved V genes explain less than half of this, and the remainder is unexplained. V, J and clone size are taken as reported in that table, and D and trimming were inferred from the DNA itself. The data table for this sample lists about 160,000 clones. Roughly 1.6% of the sample is taken by the ten largest.

This specimen belongs to a study of cytomegalovirus exposure and HLA in healthy donors (dated by TCRdb to about 2017). With regard to the full study: According to an earlier analysis of 587 of the donors, about 179 million T cells yielded approximately 120 million unique TCR beta sequences and 276 Gb of sequence data. A later genetic analysis took genome-wide SNP genotypes for about three fifths of the 666 donors and used that subset as a discovery cohort. Donor age, sex, ethnicity and CMV serostatus were collected together with the repertoire data. Four or five DR-DQ haplotypes were handled as single units for association and clustering because linkage in the cohort was strong. Using immunosequencing, the study profiled T cell repertoires from approximately 700 subjects and related those repertoires to cytomegalovirus serostatus. Every repertoire in the discovery cohort had been generated on one and the same sequencing platform. The study combined high-throughput TCR immunosequencing, statistical association of individual TCRs with disease status, and machine learning to predict cytomegalovirus infection status. Both class I and class II loci were covered by HLA typing, at four-digit resolution. An early release that covered roughly 600 HLA-typed donors contained around 300 gigabases of sequencing data and around 85 million unique TCR sequences. A later analysis re-examined previously published TCR beta repertoires from over 500 donors and added high-resolution HLA genotyping to investigate patterns of TCR occurrence. An earlier analysis of approximately 580 of the donors used high-throughput TCR beta sequencing to judge whether each TCR beta V gene segment behaved as functional or pseudogenic. Rather than using new phenotypic data, the later analysis identified candidate immune exposures from TCR beta sequences and from how often those sequences occurred across donors. Among 398 genotyped donors of the cohort, an average of approximately 240,000 unique TCR beta nucleotide sequences was sequenced per donor, of which about 18% were non-productive. The aim of the study was to test whether cataloging public T cell receptors could identify signatures of past pathogen exposure. The number of typed donors differed by locus: roughly 629-640 for A, B, C, DRB1 and DQB1; approximately 520 for DQA1; some 610 for DPA1; and roughly 470 for DPB1. Among the roughly 400 genotyped donors, around 79% belonged to the genetic ancestry cluster associated with self-reported Caucasian donors. Along with the roughly 700-subject first cohort, a separate validation cohort of around 120 different subjects was used.

The investigation overall reported the following: Broadly in line with IMGT annotations, most TCR beta V segments showed up in productive rearrangements about 87% or about 30% of the time in an earlier analysis of 450 to 600 of the donors. A further reported finding was that TCR beta sequences accurately predicted the HLA-A and HLA-B alleles for most subjects in the first cohort. A later genetic analysis reported fewer N-insertions in productive TCRs among donors in an Asian-associated ancestry cluster than the approximately 700-donor mean. Correlated functional status among segregating V segments might be attributable to linkage disequilibrium, but an unknown experimental factor could not be ruled out. Compared with equally common non-associated chains, HLA-associated TCR beta chains in a later analysis were more clonally expanded and had lower generation probabilities. In this cohort, only TCR beta chains were sequenced, and detectable features were limited by the absence of alpha or paired-chain data. The presence/absence analyses assumed that sequencing depth was roughly uniform across donors, and that assumption may not be true. In a later analysis, TCR association rates were found to vary across HLA loci, with the most associated TCRs seen for DRB1 alleles and the fewest for HLA-C alleles. The sequencing pipeline was judged likely to have produced a cluster of highly shared sequence variants as a technical artifact. Cytomegalovirus status was reported to be diagnosed by the classifier with high specificity and sensitivity in both the original and validation cohorts. The authors suggested that the approach could potentially be extended to other disease states and immunological phenotypes. In the study, some 180 TCR beta chains were listed as associated with cytomegalovirus. Specific HLA alleles were associated with around 18,000 TCR beta sequences at a false discovery rate of 0.05 in a later analysis. Across donors, most TCR sequences were observed very rarely, whereas some public TCRs were present in many individuals. A few of the identified cytomegalovirus-associated TCR beta chains were confirmed in vitro to be specific for cytomegalovirus antigens. Because HLA typing was unavailable for some donors at each locus, only the typed subset was used in association tests. CMV serostatus was the only immune exposure information available for the cohort. Assigning TCR associations to individual alleles was difficult when HLA alleles, especially DR and DQ, strongly co-occurred. According to a later analysis, parvovirus B19, influenza, CMV and Epstein-Barr virus appeared linked to several top co-occurrence clusters. A later analysis found that most CMV-associated TCR beta chains appeared HLA-restricted, with HLA associations seemingly driven largely by CMV exposure. In a later genetic analysis, a missense DCLRE1C variant was associated with V-gene and J-gene trimming of TCR beta chains, and the association was replicated in an independent cohort. Because counts were too low, about 15 rarely observed V segments, including chromosome 9 orphons, were left out of the earlier analysis of 500 to 750 of the donors. Because the 87-base-pair reads could not distinguish some IMGT-functional V segments, including TRBV6-2 and TRBV6-3, those segments were excluded.

From cysteine to phenylalanine, the CDR3 is 13 amino acids long. Only the CDR3 region is kept as DNA, spanning 39 bases read in frame from base 1. The germline V gene encodes CDR1 MNHNS and CDR2 SASEGT. Trimmed from V: 6 bases; trimmed from J: 5 bases; junction bases lacking a gene match: 6. The chain employs TRBV6-1 and TRBJ1-2; 7 bases in the junction line up with TRBD1. What was sequenced was PBMCs. The TCR originated in a woman aged 45-60 years in good health and CMV-seronegative. The bases read TGTGCCAGCAGGATGGGGACAGTATATGGCTACACCTTC. This gives the protein CASRMGTVYGYTF.